Listed below are T cell receptor beta chains from one sample, sequenced in a study of blood T cell repertoires in COVID-19. The table came from immunoSEQ multiplex PCR; TCRdb's copy has only in-frame clones and leaves some out. This sample carries 190,000 or so clones, around 89% of them seen once, and the ten largest clones take 1.2%. Sequenced sample: PBMCs or T cells enriched from blood (not recorded which). The source of these receptors is a man under 40 who had recovered from COVID-19. The CDR3 runs from the conserved cysteine through the conserved F or W. Each record gives: D gene, V gene, J gene, clone size, CDR3 DNA, CDR3 protein. The D gene is left open where the match is weak. Rows give clone size only sometimes, using once, few, many, or a class for an expanded clone.

>-|TRBV12-3/TRBV12-4|TRBJ2-1|once
TGTGCCAGCAGGTTGACTGGAGTGAATGAGCAGTTCTTC
CASRLTGVNEQFF
>-|TRBV18|TRBJ2-7|-
TGTGCCAGCTCACCGGTCCCGAGCTCCTACGAGCAGTACTTC
CASSPVPSSYEQYF
>-|TRBV19|TRBJ1-5|once
TGTGCCAGTAGTATATTGACAGGTAATCAGCCCCAGCATTTT
CASSILTGNQPQHF
>TRBD1|TRBV4-1|TRBJ1-6|-
TGCGCCAGCAGCTCGGGACAGGGAGCGGGTAGCTCCTATAATTCACCCCTCCACTTT
CASSSGQGAGSSYNSPLHF
>-|TRBV24-1|TRBJ2-5|-
TGTGCCACCAGTGACCCCGAAGAGACCCAGTACTTC
CATSDPEETQYF
>TRBD1|TRBV27|TRBJ2-7|-
TGTGCCAGCAGTTTGGGACAGGGGAAAACCTACGAGCAGTACTTC
CASSLGQGKTYEQYF
>-|TRBV27|TRBJ1-2|-
TGTGCCAGCAGTACAACACGCTCCTATGGCTACACCTTC
CASSTTRSYGYTF
>-|TRBV12-3/TRBV12-4|TRBJ1-5|-
TGTGCCAGCAGAAGGACAGAAAATCAGCCCCAGCATTTT
CASRRTENQPQHF
>TRBD1|TRBV27|TRBJ1-4|-
TGTGCCAGCAGACGTGACAGGGAACGGAATGAAAAACTGTTTTTT
CASRRDRERNEKLFF
>-|TRBV19|TRBJ1-2|-
TGTGCCAGTAGTACCCCGGAGGCGGAAAACTATGGCTACACCTTC
CASSTPEAENYGYTF
>-|TRBV5-8|TRBJ1-6|-
TGTGCCAGCAGCTTCCCAGGGCTAGGATCACCCCTCCACTTT
CASSFPGLGSPLHF
>TRBD1|TRBV27|TRBJ1-1|-
TGTGCCAGCAGAGCTACAGGGGGCCAAACTGAAGCTTTCTTT
CASRATGGQTEAFF
>TRBD1|TRBV19|TRBJ2-7|-
TGTGCCAGTAGTATAGGGACAGGGGTTCCCTACGAGCAGTACTTC
CASSIGTGVPYEQYF
>-|TRBV5-5|TRBJ2-1|-
TGTGCCAGCAGCTTGGTCCAGATCTCCTACAATGAGCAGTTCTTC
CASSLVQISYNEQFF
>-|TRBV30|TRBJ1-4|-
TGTGCCTGGAGTCTCAGACAAAATGAAAAACTGTTTTTT
CAWSLRQNEKLFF
>TRBD1|TRBV5-8|TRBJ1-2|-
TGTGCCAGCAGCTTGGCCAGAGCGGACAGGGCTGATTATGGCTACACCTTC
CASSLARADRADYGYTF
>-|TRBV6-5|TRBJ2-6|-
TGTGCCAGCAGCAGGGCCTCTGGGGCCAACGTCCTGACTTTC
CASSRASGANVLTF
>-|TRBV4-2|TRBJ2-7|once
TGTGCCAGCAGCCAAGACTACTCGACGGGTGAGCAGTACTTC
CASSQDYSTGEQYF
>TRBD2|TRBV5-5|TRBJ2-7|-
TGTGCCAGCAGCTTGTCGAGCGGGAGGATCTACGAGCAGTACTTC
CASSLSSGRIYEQYF
>-|TRBV19|TRBJ2-7|-
TGTGCCAGTAGTTATGAGGGTAGAGGATCCTACGAGCAGTACTTC
CASSYEGRGSYEQYF
>TRBD2|TRBV11-3|TRBJ2-2|-
TGTGCCAGCAGCTTAGATGTAGCGGGAGACGGGGAGCTGTTTTTT
CASSLDVAGDGELFF
>TRBD1|TRBV29-1|TRBJ1-2|-
TGCAGCGTTGAGGGGACAGACAACTATGGCTACACCTTC
CSVEGTDNYGYTF
>-|TRBV19|TRBJ1-1|-
TGTGCCAGTAGTATCTCGTCAGGGCACACTGAAGCTTTCTTT
CASSISSGHTEAFF
>TRBD1|TRBV4-3|TRBJ1-1|-
TGCGCCAGCAGCCAAGATCAGGGGGCGTTAACTGAAGCTTTCTTT
CASSQDQGALTEAFF
>-|TRBV5-5|TRBJ1-2|-
TGTGCCAGCAGCTTGGCTCAAGGGAGGAACTATGGCTACACCTTC
CASSLAQGRNYGYTF
>-|TRBV12-3/TRBV12-4|TRBJ2-1|-
TGTGCCAGCAGTTTCACTAGAAATGAGCAGTTCTTC
CASSFTRNEQFF
>TRBD2|TRBV28|TRBJ2-6|-
TGTGCCAGCAAATCAAATTGGGCGGGAGGCCGCTCTGGGGCCAACGTCCTGACTTTC
CASKSNWAGGRSGANVLTF
>TRBD2|TRBV19|TRBJ2-3|-
TGTGCCAGTAGTATAGATCGCCGTAGACTAGCGGGAGGCTCAGATACGCAGTATTTT
CASSIDRRRLAGGSDTQYF
>-|TRBV9|TRBJ2-3|-
TGTGCCAGCAGCGTAGGAGGAGCTAGCACAGATACGCAGTATTTT
CASSVGGASTDTQYF
>-|TRBV4-2|TRBJ1-3|few
TGTGCCAGCAGCCTCGGACTGAAGGGAAACACCATATATTTT
CASSLGLKGNTIYF
>TRBD1|TRBV24-1|TRBJ2-7|-
TGTGCCACCAGTGATAGGACAGGGGGCTACGAGCAGTACTTC
CATSDRTGGYEQYF
>-|TRBV10-2|TRBJ2-2|-
TGCGCCAGCAGGAAGGGGTCGTCGGCCGGGGAGCTGTTTTTT
CASRKGSSAGELFF
>-|TRBV18|TRBJ2-1|-
TGTGCCAGCTCACCAGGGAGCGGACTTCTTCAGTTCTTC
CASSPGSGLLQFF
>-|TRBV10-1|TRBJ2-3|-
TGCGCCAGCAGTGCACCCGGACTAAACACAGATACGCAGTATTTT
CASSAPGLNTDTQYF
>-|TRBV27|TRBJ2-1|-
TGTGCCAGCAGTTTAACGGACGTCCGGGACTCGTACAATGAGCAGTTCTTC
CASSLTDVRDSYNEQFF
>TRBD2|TRBV5-4|TRBJ2-2|-
TGTGCCAGCAGCAGGCCTGGACTAGCGGGAGTTACGGGGACCGGGGAGCTGTTTTTT
CASSRPGLAGVTGTGELFF
>-|TRBV27|TRBJ2-1|-
TGTGCCAGCGCCCCCCGGGGAAACAATGAGCAGTTCTTC
CASAPRGNNEQFF
>-|TRBV4-3|TRBJ2-7|-
TGCGCCAGCAGCCAAGATGCTCAGGGCTACGAGCAGTACTTC
CASSQDAQGYEQYF
>TRBD2|TRBV29-1|TRBJ2-7|-
TGCAGCGTACTCGGGACTAGCGGGAGTAACTACGAGCAGTACTTC
CSVLGTSGSNYEQYF
>-|TRBV4-3|TRBJ1-5|-
TGCGCCAGCAGCCAAGATCGTGCCGGTAGCCAGCCCCAGCATTTT
CASSQDRAGSQPQHF
>TRBD1|TRBV30|TRBJ2-7|-
TGTGCCTGGAAAAGAGGGTCGACAGGGGGCTACGAGCAGTACTTC
CAWKRGSTGGYEQYF
>-|TRBV25-1|TRBJ1-1|-
TGTGCCAGCAGTGAAGACAGGACACTGAACACTGAAGCTTTCTTT
CASSEDRTLNTEAFF
>-|TRBV9|TRBJ1-2|-
TGTGCCAGCAGCAAAAACAACGACATCTATGGCTACACCTTC
CASSKNNDIYGYTF
>TRBD1|TRBV6-5|TRBJ2-7|-
TGTGCCAGCAGGAAGCCACGGGACAGGGCCTACGAGCAGTACTTC
CASRKPRDRAYEQYF
>TRBD1|TRBV27|TRBJ1-2|once
TGTGCCAGCAGTCCCTTGACAGGGGGGAATGGCTACACCTTC
CASSPLTGGNGYTF
>TRBD2|TRBV28|TRBJ2-3|-
TGTGCCAGCAGTTTCGGGACTAGCGGATATAGCACAGATACGCAGTATTTT
CASSFGTSGYSTDTQYF
>TRBD1|TRBV24-1|TRBJ2-2|-
TGTGCCACCGGGACAGGGGGAACCGGGGAGCTGTTTTTT
CATGTGGTGELFF